Below, 23 T cell receptor beta chains from the same sample are listed, as sequenced in a study of CXCR3-negative and CXCR3-positive naive CD8 T cells. Study-level findings and limits: CXCR3-positive naive cells carried more hydrophobic TRB CDR3s than CXCR3-negative naive cells did.

cDNA libraries for TRB were generated by 5' RACE incorporating UMI labels. Using the 5' RACE reads, TCRdb records one entry per CDR3 protein without DNA. This table holds roughly 140,000 distinct CDR3 sequences. These TCRs' antigens remain unknown. The sequenced sample was naive CXCR3+ CD8+ T cells from blood. Subset denoted: CD45RO-CCR7+CD27+CD95- naive CD8+ T cells expressing CXCR3 (TNR3+). These receptors were obtained from a human donor in good health. Some clones in this sample may be carry-over from other donors' samples.

The chain carries TRBV7-9 and TRBJ1-3; the D call from TCRdb, TRBD1, cannot be confirmed without DNA. The CDR3 has 15 residues. Germline assignment: CDR1 SEHNR and CDR2 FQNEAQ (reference sequence). CDR3 loop: CASSPRDMAGNTIYF.

The chain employs TRBV28 and TRBJ1-1; TCRdb selects TRBD1, and the lack of DNA leaves this call unchecked. CDR3 length equals 13 residues. CDR1 and CDR2 (germline): MDHEN, SYDVKM. CDR3 residues: CASSADWGTEAFF.

The J gene is TRBJ1-1, the V gene TRBV4-2; TCRdb lists TRBD1, though no DNA is available to test this call. Germline V gives CDR1 LGHNA, CDR2 YNFKEQ. The CDR3 is 14 residues long. The CDR3 here is CASRATGGPTEAFF.

The genes are TRBV4-1 and TRBJ1-5. The CDR3 extends over 13 amino acids. CDR1 and CDR2 (germline): MGHRA, YSYEKL. This CDR3 is CASSQSWGQPQHF.

The chain carries TRBV7-9 and TRBJ2-5. The germline V gene has CDR1 SEHNR and CDR2 FQNEAQ (reference sequence). This CDR3 has 13 amino acids. The CDR3 protein is CASSLTEQETQYF.

The chain joins TRBV28 to TRBJ2-1. CDR3 length: 14 residues. CDR1 is MDHEN, CDR2 SYDVKM, per germline. The CDR3 region is CASSLGIQINEQFF.

CDR3 sequence reads: CASSLIKDSYNEQFF. The V call is TRBV7-9, the J call TRBJ2-1. CDR1 SEHNR and CDR2 FQNEAQ come from the germline V gene (reference sequence). The CDR3 length is 15 residues.

The chain carries TRBV30 and TRBJ1-1. CDR3 length: 13 amino acids. Germline V gene lookup returns CDR1 GTSNPN and CDR2 SVGIG (reference sequence). CDR3 sequence reads: CAWSSGMNTEAFF.

This rearrangement joins TRBV7-2 to TRBJ1-2; TCRdb's D call, TRBD1, is unchecked because there is no DNA. The CDR3 contains 15 residues. CDR1 and CDR2 (germline): SGHTA, FQGNSA. The CDR3: CASSLGRQGDYGYTF.

V gene TRBV10-2 combines with J gene TRBJ2-1. CDR1 and CDR2 (germline): WSHSY, SAAADI. The CDR3 is made up of 11 amino acids. The CDR3 is CATLRGSEQFF.

V gene TRBV13 combines with J gene TRBJ1-4; there is no DNA to check the TCRdb D call of TRBD1. The germline CDR1 and CDR2 sequences are PRHDT and FYEKMQ (reference sequence). CDR3 length: 12 residues. Here the CDR3 reads CASSFQGEKLFF. Drawing the rest from reference TRBV13 and TRBJ1-4, the complete variable domain is AAGVIQSPRHLIKEKRETATLKCYPIPRHDTVYWYQQGPGQDPQFLISFYEKMQSDKGSIPDRFSAQQFSDYHSELNMSSLELGDSALYFCASSFQGEKLFFGSGTQLSVL.

The chain combines TRBV6-6 with TRBJ2-1; with no DNA, the TCRdb D assignment of TRBD1 cannot be verified. The CDR3 length is 13 residues. In germline, CDR1 is MNHNY, CDR2 SVGAGI (reference sequence). The CDR3 loop is CSTTRAPRDEQFF.

The chain has TRBV29-1 and TRBJ2-7; TCRdb returns TRBD1, unconfirmable since there is no DNA. CDR1 and CDR2 from the germline V gene are SQVTM and ANQGSEA. The CDR3 sequence is 19 residues long. The CDR3 loop reads CSVDLLSPPDRARSYEQYF.

The gene calls are TRBV9 and TRBJ1-2. The CDR3 runs to 11 residues. Per the germline V gene, CDR1 is SGDLS and CDR2 is YYNGEE. This CDR3 is CASSGSGWYTF.

The gene calls are TRBV12-3 or TRBV12-4 and TRBJ2-2; with no DNA, the TCRdb D assignment of TRBD2 cannot be verified. The CDR3 covers 23 residues. This CDR3 reads CASSLSRGGTSETRYLNTGELFF.

This chain uses TRBV28 with TRBJ1-3; TCRdb names TRBD1, which stays unverified in the absence of DNA. This CDR3 has 14 residues. The germline CDR1 and CDR2 sequences are MDHEN and SYDVKM. The CDR3 sequence is CASSSQGAGNTIYF.

The chain employs TRBV12-3 or TRBV12-4 and TRBJ1-1. This CDR3 region has 11 residues. The CDR3 reads CASSFLTEAFF.

The chain recombines TRBV11-2 with TRBJ2-7; there is no DNA to check the TCRdb D call of TRBD2. This CDR3 contains 13 residues. Germline V gives CDR1 SGHAT, CDR2 FQNNGV. CDR3 amino acids: CASGLADFYEQYF. The whole variable domain, filled in from reference TRBV11-2 and TRBJ2-7, reads EAGVAQSPRYKIIEKRQSVAFWCNPISGHATLYWYQQILGQGPKLLIQFQNNGVVDDSQLPKDRFSAERLKGVDSTLKIQPAKLEDSAVYLCASGLADFYEQYFGPGTRLTVT.

The rearrangement links TRBV7-9 to TRBJ2-7; TCRdb's D call, TRBD1, is unchecked because there is no DNA. The CDR3 runs 16 residues. CDR1 and CDR2 from the germline V gene are SEHNR and FQNEAQ (reference sequence). CDR3 sequence reads: CASSNPPGKETYEQYF. The complete variable domain, with remaining parts taken from reference TRBV7-9 and TRBJ2-7, reads DTGVSQNPRHKITKRGQNVTFRCDPISEHNRLYWYRQTLGQGPEFLTYFQNEAQLEKSRLLSDRFSAERPKGSFSTLEIQRTEQGDSAMYLCASSNPPGKETYEQYFGPGTRLTVT.

This rearrangement joins TRBV27 to TRBJ1-5. CDR3 size: 16 residues. Germline V gives CDR1 MNHEY, CDR2 SMNVEV (reference sequence). CDR3 sequence reads: CASSLNGIRGNQPQHF.

The chain combines TRBV7-9 with TRBJ2-1; checking the TCRdb D call of TRBD2 is not possible without DNA. Per germline, CDR1 SEHNR and CDR2 FQNEAQ (reference sequence). CDR3 length: 13 amino acids. CDR3 sequence reads: CASSLVGESEQFF.

The chain couples TRBV18 to TRBJ1-5. Germline values: CDR1 KGHSH, CDR2 LQKENI. The CDR3 is made up of 17 amino acids. The CDR3 protein is CASSTQEGMGADQPQHF.

J is TRBJ2-7 and V is TRBV6-2 or TRBV6-3; there is no DNA to check the TCRdb D call of TRBD2. Germline V gene sequence: CDR1 MNHEY, CDR2 SVGEGT. CDR3 length equals 15 residues. The CDR3 here is CASSYLAGGRNEQYF.